This T cell receptor (beta chain) derives from a study of OX40 agonist ivuxolimab in advanced cancers. Clones were read by immunoSEQ multiplex PCR, and TCRdb kept only the in-frame ones, dropping some. The data show about 95,000 clones, with around 85% seen just once and less than 5% held by the top ten. Per germline, CDR1 MDHEN and CDR2 SYDVKM. The CDR3 contains 13 residues. Trimming took 3 bases from V and 8 from J, leaving 13 bases between them. The source is an adult with an advanced solid tumor such as melanoma, head and neck, liver or kidney cancer. Source: CD4+ or CD8+ T cells sorted from blood, taken in a trial of the OX40 agonist ivuxolimab. This chain links TRBV28 with TRBJ1-2; D remains unclear. The CDR3, as DNA: TGTGCCAGCAGTTTCTCGGGGTTTCGGGGCTACACCTTC. It translates to CASSFSGFRGYTF.